The T cell receptor beta chain described here comes from a study of T cells in Graves' hyperthyroidism and ophthalmopathy. Study-level points and caveats: Most thyroid clonotypes with frequency above 0.001 were detected in blood.

Ophthalmopathy patients all had a Clinical Activity Score of at least 3, a NOSPECS grade of at least 4 and disease under 3 months old. Germline lookup yields CDR1 DFQATT and CDR2 SNEGSKA (reference sequence). The length of the CDR3 is 14 residues. The investigators amplified TCR beta CDR3 regions from RNA transcripts. Primed by the HTBI set, a first-round RT-PCR was run on the TCR CDR3. TCRdb used MiXCR to reprocess the multiplex PCR reads, holding one entry per CDR3 protein. The table lists 550,000 to 600,000 distinct CDR3 sequences, 12% to 15% of them singletons. This clonotype appeared a few times. Its antigen is currently unknown. With a much larger clone just one base away, this may be a read error.

The sequenced material came from blood. V usage is TRBV20-1 and J usage is TRBJ2-5; no clear D gene. The sequence was collected from a woman aged 18-30 years with Graves' ophthalmopathy. CDR3 protein: CNARGALDQETQYF. CDR3 nucleotides: TGCAATGCTAGAGGAGCCCTCGATCAAGAGACCCAGTACTTC.